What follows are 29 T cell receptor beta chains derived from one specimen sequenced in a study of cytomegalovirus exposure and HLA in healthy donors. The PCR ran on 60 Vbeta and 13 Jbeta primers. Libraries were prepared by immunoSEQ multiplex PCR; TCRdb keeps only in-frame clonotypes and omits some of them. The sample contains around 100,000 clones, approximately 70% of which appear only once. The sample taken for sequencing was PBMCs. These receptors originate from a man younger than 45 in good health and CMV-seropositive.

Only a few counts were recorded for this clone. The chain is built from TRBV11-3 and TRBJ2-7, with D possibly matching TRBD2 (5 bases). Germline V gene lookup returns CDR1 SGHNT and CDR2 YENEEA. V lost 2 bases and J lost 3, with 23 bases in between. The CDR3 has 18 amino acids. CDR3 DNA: TGTGCCAGCAGCTTACCCAGGCCCCGAGGCGGGCCACACTACGAGCAGTACTTC. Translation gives CASSLPRPRGGPHYEQYF. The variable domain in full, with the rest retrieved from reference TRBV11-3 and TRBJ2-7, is EAGVVQSPRYKIIEKKQPVAFWCNPISGHNTLYWYLQNLGQGPELLIRYENEEAVDDSQLPKDRFSAERLKGVDSTLKIQPAELGDSAVYLCASSLPRPRGGPHYEQYFGPGTRLTVT.

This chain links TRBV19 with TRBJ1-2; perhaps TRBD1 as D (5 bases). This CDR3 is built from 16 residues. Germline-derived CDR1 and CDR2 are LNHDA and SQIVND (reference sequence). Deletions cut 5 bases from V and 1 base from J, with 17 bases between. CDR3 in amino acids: CASSLSSGGFNYGYTF. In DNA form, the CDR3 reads TGTGCCAGTAGTTTATCGTCGGGGGGTTTTAACTATGGCTACACCTTC.

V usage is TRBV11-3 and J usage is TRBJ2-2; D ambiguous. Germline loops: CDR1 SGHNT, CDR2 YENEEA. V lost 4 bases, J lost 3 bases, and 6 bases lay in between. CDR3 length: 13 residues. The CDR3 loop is CASSSSYTGELFF. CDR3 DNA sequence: TGTGCCAGCAGCTCCTCCTACACCGGGGAGCTGTTTTTT.

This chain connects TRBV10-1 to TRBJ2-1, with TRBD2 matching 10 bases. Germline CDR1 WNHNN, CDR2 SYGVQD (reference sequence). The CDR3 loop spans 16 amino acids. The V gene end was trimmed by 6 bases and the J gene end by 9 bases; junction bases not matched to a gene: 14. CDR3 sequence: CASSPLLAGTLGEQFF. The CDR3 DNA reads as TGCGCCAGCAGCCCCCTACTAGCGGGGACCCTCGGTGAGCAGTTCTTC.

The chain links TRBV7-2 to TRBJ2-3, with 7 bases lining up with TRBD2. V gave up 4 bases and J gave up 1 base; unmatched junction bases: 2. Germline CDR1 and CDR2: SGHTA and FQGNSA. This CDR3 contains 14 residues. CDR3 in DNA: TGTGCCAGCAGCTCGCTAGCGGGCACAGATACGCAGTATTTT. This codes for CASSSLAGTDTQYF.

For the CDR3, the DNA is TGTGCCAGCAGCCCCCGACCCCTCGGGGACACTGAAGCTTTCTTT. This encodes CASSPRPLGDTEAFF. The J gene is TRBJ1-1, the V gene TRBV9; the D is unclear. Per germline, CDR1 SGDLS and CDR2 YYNGEE. Trimming took off 4 bases at V and 3 bases at J, with 16 bases between the two ends. The length of the CDR3 is 15 residues.

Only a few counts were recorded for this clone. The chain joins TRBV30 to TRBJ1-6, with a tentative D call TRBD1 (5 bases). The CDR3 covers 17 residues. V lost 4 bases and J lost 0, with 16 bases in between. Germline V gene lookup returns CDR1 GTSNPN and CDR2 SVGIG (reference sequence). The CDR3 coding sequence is TGTGCCTGGACGGGGGGTCAGGGCAGCTCCTATAATTCACCCCTCCACTTT. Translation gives CAWTGGQGSSYNSPLHF.

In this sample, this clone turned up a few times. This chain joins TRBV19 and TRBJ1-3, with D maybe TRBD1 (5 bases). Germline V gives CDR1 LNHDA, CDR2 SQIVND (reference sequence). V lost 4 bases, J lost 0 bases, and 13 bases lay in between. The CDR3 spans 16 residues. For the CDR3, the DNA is TGTGCCAGTAGTAGCGGAGGGGTATACTCTGGAAACACCATATATTTT. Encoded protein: CASSSGGVYSGNTIYF.

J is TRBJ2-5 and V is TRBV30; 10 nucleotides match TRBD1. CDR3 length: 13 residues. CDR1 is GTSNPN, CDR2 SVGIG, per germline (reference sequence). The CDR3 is CACPTGGGETQYF. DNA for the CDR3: TGTGCGTGCCCGACAGGGGGCGGAGAGACCCAGTACTTC. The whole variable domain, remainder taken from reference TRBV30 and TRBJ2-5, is SQTIHQWPATLVQPVGSPLSLECTVEGTSNPNLYWYRQAAGRGLQLLFYSVGIGQISSEVPQNLSASRPQDRQFILSSKKLLLSDSGFYLCACPTGGGETQYFGPGTRLLVL.

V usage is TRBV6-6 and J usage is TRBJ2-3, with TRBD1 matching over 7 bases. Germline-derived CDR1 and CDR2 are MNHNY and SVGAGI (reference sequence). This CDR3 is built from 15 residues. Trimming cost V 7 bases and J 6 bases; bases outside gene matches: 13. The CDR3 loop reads CASTNSHRGVDTQYF. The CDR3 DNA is TGTGCCAGCACGAATTCTCACAGGGGAGTTGATACGCAGTATTTT.

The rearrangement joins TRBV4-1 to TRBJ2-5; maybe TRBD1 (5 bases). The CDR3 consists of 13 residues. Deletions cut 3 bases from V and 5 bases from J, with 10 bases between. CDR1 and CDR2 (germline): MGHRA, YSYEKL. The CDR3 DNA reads TGCGCCAGCAGCCACAGGGTCGGGGAGACCCAGTACTTC. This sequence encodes CASSHRVGETQYF.

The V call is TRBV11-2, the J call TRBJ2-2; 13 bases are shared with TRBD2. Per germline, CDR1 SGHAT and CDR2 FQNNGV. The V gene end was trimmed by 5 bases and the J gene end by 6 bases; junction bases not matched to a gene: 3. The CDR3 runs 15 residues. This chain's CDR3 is CASSALAGGPGELFF. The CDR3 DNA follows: TGTGCCAGCAGCGCACTAGCGGGGGGGCCCGGGGAGCTGTTTTTT.

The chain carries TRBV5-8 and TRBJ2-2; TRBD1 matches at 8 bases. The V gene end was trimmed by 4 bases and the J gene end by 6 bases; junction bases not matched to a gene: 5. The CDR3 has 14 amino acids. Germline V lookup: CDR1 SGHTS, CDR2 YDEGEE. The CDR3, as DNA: TGTGCCAGCAGCAGCTGGACAGGGCCCGGGGAGCTGTTTTTT. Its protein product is CASSSWTGPGELFF.

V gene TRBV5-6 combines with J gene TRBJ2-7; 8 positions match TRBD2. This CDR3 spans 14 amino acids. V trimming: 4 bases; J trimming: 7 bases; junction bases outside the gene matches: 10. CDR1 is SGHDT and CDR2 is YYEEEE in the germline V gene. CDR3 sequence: CASSPGLGWEEQYF. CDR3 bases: TGTGCCAGCAGCCCGGGACTAGGATGGGAAGAGCAGTACTTC.

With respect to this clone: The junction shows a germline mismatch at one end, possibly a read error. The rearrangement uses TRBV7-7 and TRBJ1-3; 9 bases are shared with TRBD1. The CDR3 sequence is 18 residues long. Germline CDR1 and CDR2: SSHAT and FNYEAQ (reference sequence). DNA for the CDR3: TGTGCTAGCAGTCCAGCGACAGGGGGTCTAAGGATTGGAAACACCATATATTTT. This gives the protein CASSPATGGLRIGNTIYF. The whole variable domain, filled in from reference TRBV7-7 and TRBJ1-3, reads GAGVSQSPRYKVTKRGQDVTLRCDPISSHATLYWYQQALGQGPEFLTYFNYEAQPDKSGLPSDRFSAERPEGSISTLTIQRTEQRDSAMYRCASSPATGGLRIGNTIYFGEGSWLTVV.

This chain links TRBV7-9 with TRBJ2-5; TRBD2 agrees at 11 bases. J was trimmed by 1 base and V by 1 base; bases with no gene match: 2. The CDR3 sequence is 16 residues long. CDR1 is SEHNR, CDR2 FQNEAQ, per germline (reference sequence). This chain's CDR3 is CASSLGLAGGQETQYF. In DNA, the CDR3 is TGTGCCAGCAGCTTAGGGCTAGCGGGGGGCCAAGAGACCCAGTACTTC.

For the CDR3, the DNA is TGTGCCAGCAGTTACTCAGGAGGTACTGAAGCTTTCTTT. This codes for CASSYSGGTEAFF. The rearrangement links TRBV6-5 to TRBJ1-1; D uncertain. V dropped 0 bases and J dropped 5 bases, with 7 bases sitting between them. The CDR3 has 13 residues. Looked up from germline, CDR1 is MNHEY and CDR2 is SVGAGI.

CDR3 DNA sequence: TGTGCCAGCAGTTTAGCGGGGGGCCAAGAGACCCAGTACTTC. Residues: CASSLAGGQETQYF. The rearrangement links TRBV28 to TRBJ2-5; 8 nucleotides line up with TRBD2. This CDR3 is built from 14 residues. Germline V gives CDR1 MDHEN, CDR2 SYDVKM. Germline trimming cut 2 bases from V and 1 base from J; bases unmatched to any gene: 0.

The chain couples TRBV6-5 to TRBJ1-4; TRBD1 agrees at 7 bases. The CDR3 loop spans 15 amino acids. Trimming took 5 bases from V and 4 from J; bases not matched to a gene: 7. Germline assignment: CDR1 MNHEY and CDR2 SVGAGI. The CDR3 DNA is TGTGCCAGCAGTAAAACAGGGGCATTTAATGAAAAACTGTTTTTT. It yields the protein CASSKTGAFNEKLFF.

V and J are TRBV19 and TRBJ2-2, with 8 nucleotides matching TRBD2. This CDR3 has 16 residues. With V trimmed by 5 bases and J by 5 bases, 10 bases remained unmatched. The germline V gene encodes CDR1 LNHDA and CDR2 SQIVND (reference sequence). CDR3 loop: CASSLSPGGRTGELFF. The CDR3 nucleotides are TGTGCCAGTAGTCTCTCCCCGGGGGGGAGGACCGGGGAGCTGTTTTTT. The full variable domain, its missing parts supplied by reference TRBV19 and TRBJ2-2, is DGGITQSPKYLFRKEGQNVTLSCEQNLNHDAMYWYRQDPGQGLRLIYYSQIVNDFQKGDIAEGYSVSREKKESFPLTVTSAQKNPTAFYLCASSLSPGGRTGELFFGEGSRLTVL.

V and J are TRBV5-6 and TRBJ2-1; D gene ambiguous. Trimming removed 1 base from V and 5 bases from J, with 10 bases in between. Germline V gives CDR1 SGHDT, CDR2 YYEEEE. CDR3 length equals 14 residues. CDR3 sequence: CASSLNSPNNEQFF. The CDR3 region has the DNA TGTGCCAGCAGCTTGAACAGCCCAAACAATGAGCAGTTCTTC.

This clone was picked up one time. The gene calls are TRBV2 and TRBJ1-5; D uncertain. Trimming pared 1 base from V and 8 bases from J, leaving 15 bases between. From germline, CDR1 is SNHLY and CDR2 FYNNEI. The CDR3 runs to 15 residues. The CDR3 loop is CASSEVVGGVEPQHF. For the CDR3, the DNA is TGTGCCAGCAGTGAAGTAGTCGGCGGTGTCGAGCCCCAGCATTTT.

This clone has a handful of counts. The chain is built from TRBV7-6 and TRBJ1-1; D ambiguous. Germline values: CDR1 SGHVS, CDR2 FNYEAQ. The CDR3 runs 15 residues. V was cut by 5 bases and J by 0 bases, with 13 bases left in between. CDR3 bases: TGTGCCAGCAGCCCCCAGGAGGGCATGAACACTGAAGCTTTCTTT. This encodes CASSPQEGMNTEAFF.

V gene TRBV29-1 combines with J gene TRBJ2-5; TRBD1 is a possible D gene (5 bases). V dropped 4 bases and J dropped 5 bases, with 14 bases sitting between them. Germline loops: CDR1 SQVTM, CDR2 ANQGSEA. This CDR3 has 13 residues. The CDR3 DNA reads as TGCAGCGTTGGTGGCAGGGTTGTGGAGACCCAGTACTTC. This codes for CSVGGRVVETQYF.

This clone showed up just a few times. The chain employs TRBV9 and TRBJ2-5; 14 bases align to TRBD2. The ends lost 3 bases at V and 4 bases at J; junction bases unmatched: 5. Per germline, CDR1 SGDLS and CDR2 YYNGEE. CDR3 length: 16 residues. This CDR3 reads CASSADGTSGGETQYF. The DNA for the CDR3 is TGTGCCAGCAGCGCCGACGGGACTAGCGGGGGAGAGACCCAGTACTTC.

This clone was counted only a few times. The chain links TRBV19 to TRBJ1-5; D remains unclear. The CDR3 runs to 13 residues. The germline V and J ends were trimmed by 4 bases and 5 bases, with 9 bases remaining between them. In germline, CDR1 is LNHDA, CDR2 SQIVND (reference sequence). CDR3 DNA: TGTGCCAGTAGTACCAGCCAGGATCAGCCCCAGCATTTT. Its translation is CASSTSQDQPQHF.

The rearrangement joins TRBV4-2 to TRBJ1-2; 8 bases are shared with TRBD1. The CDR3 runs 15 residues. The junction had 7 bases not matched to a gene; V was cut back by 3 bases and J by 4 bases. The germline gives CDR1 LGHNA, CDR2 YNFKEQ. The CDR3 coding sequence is TGTGCCAGCAGCCACACCGGGACAGGTTCCTATGGCTACACCTTC. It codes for CASSHTGTGSYGYTF.

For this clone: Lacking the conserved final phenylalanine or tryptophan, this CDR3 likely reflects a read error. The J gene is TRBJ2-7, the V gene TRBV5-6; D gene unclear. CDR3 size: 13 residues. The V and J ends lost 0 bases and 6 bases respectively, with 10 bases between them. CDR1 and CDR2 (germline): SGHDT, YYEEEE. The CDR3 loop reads CASSLGVLGEQYL. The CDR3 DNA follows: TGTGCCAGCAGCTTGGGGGTGTTGGGCGAGCAGTACCTC.

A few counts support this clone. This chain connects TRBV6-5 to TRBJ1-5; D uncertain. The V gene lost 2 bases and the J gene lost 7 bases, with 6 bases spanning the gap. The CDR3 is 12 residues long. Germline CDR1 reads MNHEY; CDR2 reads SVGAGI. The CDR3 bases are TGTGCCAGCAGTTACGACGGGCAGCCCCAGCATTTT. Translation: CASSYDGQPQHF.